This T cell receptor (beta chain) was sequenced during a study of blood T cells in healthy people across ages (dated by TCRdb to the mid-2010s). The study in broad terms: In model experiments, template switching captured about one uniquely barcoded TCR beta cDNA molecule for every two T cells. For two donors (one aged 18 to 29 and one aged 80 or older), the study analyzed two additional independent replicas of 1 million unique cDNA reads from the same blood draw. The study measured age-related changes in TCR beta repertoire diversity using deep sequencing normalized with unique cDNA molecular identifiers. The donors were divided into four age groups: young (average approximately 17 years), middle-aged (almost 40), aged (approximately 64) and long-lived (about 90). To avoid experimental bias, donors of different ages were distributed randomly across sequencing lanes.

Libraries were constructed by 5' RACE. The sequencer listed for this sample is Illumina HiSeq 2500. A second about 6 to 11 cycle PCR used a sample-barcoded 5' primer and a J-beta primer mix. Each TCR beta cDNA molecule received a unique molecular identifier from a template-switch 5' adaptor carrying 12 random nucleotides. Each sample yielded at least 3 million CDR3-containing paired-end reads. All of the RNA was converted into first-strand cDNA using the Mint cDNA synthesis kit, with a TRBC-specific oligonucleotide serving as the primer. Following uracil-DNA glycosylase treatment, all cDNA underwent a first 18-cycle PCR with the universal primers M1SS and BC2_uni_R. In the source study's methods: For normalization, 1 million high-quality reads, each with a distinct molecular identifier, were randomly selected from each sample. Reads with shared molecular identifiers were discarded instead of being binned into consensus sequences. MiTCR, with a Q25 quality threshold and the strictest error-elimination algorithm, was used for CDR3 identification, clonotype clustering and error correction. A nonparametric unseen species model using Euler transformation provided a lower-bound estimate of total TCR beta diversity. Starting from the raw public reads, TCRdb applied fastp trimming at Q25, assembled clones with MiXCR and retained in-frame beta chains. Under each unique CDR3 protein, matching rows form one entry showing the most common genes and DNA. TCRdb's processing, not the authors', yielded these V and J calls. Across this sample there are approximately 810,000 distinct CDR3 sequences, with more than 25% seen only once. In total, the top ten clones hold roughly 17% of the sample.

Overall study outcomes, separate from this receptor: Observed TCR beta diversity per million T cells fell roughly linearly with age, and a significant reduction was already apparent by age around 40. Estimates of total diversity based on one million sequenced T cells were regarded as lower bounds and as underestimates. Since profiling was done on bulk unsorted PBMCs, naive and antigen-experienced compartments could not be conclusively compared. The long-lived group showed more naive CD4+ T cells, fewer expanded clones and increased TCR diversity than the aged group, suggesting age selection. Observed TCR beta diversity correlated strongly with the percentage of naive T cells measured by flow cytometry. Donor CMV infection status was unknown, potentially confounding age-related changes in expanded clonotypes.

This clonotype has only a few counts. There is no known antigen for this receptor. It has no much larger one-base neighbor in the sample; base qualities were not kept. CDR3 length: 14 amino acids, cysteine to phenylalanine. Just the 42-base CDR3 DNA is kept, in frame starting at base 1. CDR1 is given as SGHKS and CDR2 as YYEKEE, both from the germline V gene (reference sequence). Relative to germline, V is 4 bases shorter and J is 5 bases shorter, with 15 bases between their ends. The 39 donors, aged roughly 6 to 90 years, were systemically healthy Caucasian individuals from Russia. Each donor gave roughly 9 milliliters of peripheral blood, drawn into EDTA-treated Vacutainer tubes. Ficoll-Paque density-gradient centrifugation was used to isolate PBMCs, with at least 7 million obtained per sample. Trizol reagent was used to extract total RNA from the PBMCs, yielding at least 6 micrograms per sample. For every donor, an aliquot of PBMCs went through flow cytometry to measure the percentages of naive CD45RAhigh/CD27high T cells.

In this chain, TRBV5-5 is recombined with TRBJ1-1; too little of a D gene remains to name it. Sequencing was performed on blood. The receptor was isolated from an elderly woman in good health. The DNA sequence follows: TGTGCCAGCAGCATGATTCAGAGAGGGACTGAAGCTTTCTTT. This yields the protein CASSMIQRGTEAFF.